Below are 19 T cell receptor beta chains sequenced from a single sample in a study of human T cells and chemical hapten exposure. Indicated time point: patch test 3, about 24 weeks after DPC sensitization. Regarding treatment: therapeutic diphenylcyclopropenone sensitization with weekly scalp DPC. TCRdb recomputed calls from the RACE reads with MiXCR, one row per CDR3 protein. The sample lists roughly 69,000 distinct CDR3 sequences, approximately 9.9% occurring once. The sequenced sample was whole blood, obtained in connection with sensitization to the hapten diphenylcyclopropenone (DPC). These receptors were collected from a woman aged 25-40 years with alopecia areata. Some clones in this sample may be carry-over from other donors' samples.

This clonotype has just a few counts. Germline and junction disagree at one end, which may indicate a read error. The rearrangement uses TRBV7-9 and TRBJ1-1; 9 positions agree with TRBD1. CDR1 SEHNR and CDR2 FQNEAQ come from the germline V gene (reference sequence). The CDR3 length is 12 residues. As DNA, the CDR3 is TGTGCCAGCAGTCGGGACAGGGCTGACGCTTTCTTT. This encodes CASSRDRADAFF.

This sequence joins TRBV6-2 or TRBV6-3 and TRBJ2-4; 8 nucleotides agree with TRBD1. The germline V gene encodes CDR1 MNHEY and CDR2 SVGEGT. The length of the CDR3 is 14 residues. J was trimmed by 9 bases and V by 7 bases; bases with no gene match: 11. CDR3 residues: CASKFGTGLSIQYF. DNA for the CDR3: TGTGCCAGCAAATTCGGGACAGGCCTTTCCATTCAGTACTTC.

This clonotype was seen ten or more times. The rearrangement uses TRBV5-5 and TRBJ2-7, with D unclear. CDR3 size: 14 residues. Trimming stripped 3 bases from V and 1 base from J, with 11 bases between. Germline V gives CDR1 SGHKS, CDR2 YYEKEE (reference sequence). This chain's CDR3 is CASSWTAASYEQYF. The CDR3 nucleotides read TGTGCCAGCAGCTGGACGGCAGCTTCCTACGAGCAGTACTTC.

This clonotype turned up a few times. The chain uses TRBV12-3 or TRBV12-4 and TRBJ2-2; no firm D call. This CDR3 region has 12 residues. V lost 6 bases, J lost 3 bases, and 5 bases lay in between. CDR3 coding DNA: TGTGCCAGCAGCCTTGACACCGGGGAGCTGTTTTTT. This sequence encodes CASSLDTGELFF.

This clonotype was detected ten times or more. This chain connects TRBV12-3 or TRBV12-4 to TRBJ2-4, with D uncertain. This CDR3 has 14 residues. V shed 4 bases and J shed 4 bases, with 11 bases lying between them. DNA for the CDR3: TGTGCCAGCAGTTCCGGATCTGGGAAAAACATTCAGTACTTC. Residues: CASSSGSGKNIQYF.

The chain joins TRBV12-3 or TRBV12-4 to TRBJ1-4; a possible D gene is TRBD1 (5 bases). V was trimmed by 2 bases and J by 8 bases, leaving 15 bases between them. The CDR3 loop spans 15 amino acids. This CDR3 reads CASSLPSQGREKLFF. The CDR3 coding sequence is TGTGCCAGCAGTTTACCGTCCCAGGGCAGGGAAAAACTGTTTTTT.

At least ten counts were recorded for this clonotype. The CDR3 is CASRPLAGHYGYTF. For the CDR3, the DNA is TGTGCCAGCAGGCCGCTGGCAGGGCACTATGGCTACACCTTC. This chain joins TRBV6-1 and TRBJ1-2; possible D gene TRBD1, 5 bases. CDR1 is MNHNS, CDR2 SASEGT, per germline. Trimming took off 6 bases at V and 3 bases at J, with 14 bases between the two ends. The CDR3 sequence is 14 residues long.

This sequence joins TRBV29-1 and TRBJ2-7, with 10 nucleotides matching TRBD1. Germline V gene data show CDR1 as SQVTM and CDR2 as ANQGSEA. This CDR3 comprises 14 residues. Unmatched junction bases numbered 10, after V lost 6 bases and J lost 5 bases. CDR3 DNA: TGCAGCGTCGCTCGGACAGGGGGGTCTAACGAGCAGTACTTC. This translates into CSVARTGGSNEQYF.

This clonotype was observed a few times. J is TRBJ2-2 and V is TRBV5-1; D is unclear. This CDR3 has 14 residues. Germline V CDR1 and CDR2: SGHRS, YFSETQ. V gave up 3 bases and J gave up 5 bases, with 11 bases separating them. CDR3: CASSYGENTGELFF. DNA for the CDR3: TGCGCCAGCAGCTATGGAGAAAATACCGGGGAGCTGTTTTTT.

Many counts were recorded for this clonotype. CDR3 residues: CASSLWRADTQYF. The CDR3 nucleotides read TGTGCCAGCAGCTTATGGAGGGCAGATACGCAGTATTTT. This rearrangement joins TRBV11-2 to TRBJ2-3, with D perhaps TRBD2 (6 bases). The V gene lost 2 bases and the J gene lost 4 bases, with 7 bases spanning the gap. Germline-derived CDR1 and CDR2 are SGHAT and FQNNGV. This CDR3 is 13 amino acids long. The whole variable domain, remainder taken from reference TRBV11-2 and TRBJ2-3, is EAGVAQSPRYKIIEKRQSVAFWCNPISGHATLYWYQQILGQGPKLLIQFQNNGVVDDSQLPKDRFSAERLKGVDSTLKIQPAKLEDSAVYLCASSLWRADTQYFGPGTRLTVL.

This clonotype was counted between two and nine times. V usage is TRBV6-5 and J usage is TRBJ2-7, with D perhaps TRBD1 or TRBD2 (5 bases each). The CDR3 has 17 residues. Germline assignment: CDR1 MNHEY and CDR2 SVGAGI. V was shortened by 0 bases and J by 7 bases, with 22 bases between the two germline ends. The CDR3 bases are TGTGCCAGCAGTTACTCGATCCCCGGGGCCACGCCGACGGAGCAGTACTTC. Its translation is CASSYSIPGATPTEQYF.

In this sample, this clonotype turned up a few times. The chain uses TRBV7-2 and TRBJ2-1; D is unresolved. V was shortened by 1 base and J by 8 bases, with 9 bases between the two germline ends. The V gene's germline CDR1 is SGHTA and CDR2 FQGNSA. The CDR3 runs 13 residues. The CDR3 nucleotides are TGTGCCAGCAGCTTAGGACCTAGTGATGAGCAGTTCTTC. This sequence encodes CASSLGPSDEQFF. The whole variable domain, filled in from reference TRBV7-2 and TRBJ2-1, reads GAGVSQSPSNKVTEKGKDVELRCDPISGHTALYWYRQSLGQGLEFLIYFQGNSAPDKSGLPSDRFSAERTGGSVSTLTIQRTQQEDSAVYLCASSLGPSDEQFFGPGTRLTVL.

The chain is built from TRBV29-1 and TRBJ2-5; 8 bases fit TRBD2. V dropped 6 bases and J dropped 5; count of bases not matched to a gene: 5. The CDR3 is 12 amino acids. Germline assignment: CDR1 SQVTM and CDR2 ANQGSEA. The CDR3 reads CSVREGRETQYF. CDR3 in DNA: TGCAGCGTACGGGAGGGCCGGGAGACCCAGTACTTC.

This clonotype showed up many times. The genes are TRBV28 and TRBJ1-5; TRBD1 might be the D (5 bases). Trimming shortened V by 2 bases and J by 6 bases, and 5 bases separated the two germline ends. The V gene's germline CDR1 is MDHEN and CDR2 SYDVKM. The CDR3 totals 12 residues. CDR3 nucleotide sequence: TGTGCCAGCAGTTTAGGGGCTCAGCCCCAGCATTTT. It translates to CASSLGAQPQHF.

This clonotype appeared a few times. The genes are TRBV18 and TRBJ2-6; D is possibly TRBD1 (5 bases). Trimming took 6 bases from V and 4 from J, leaving 10 bases between them. In germline, CDR1 is KGHSH, CDR2 LQKENI. The length of the CDR3 is 14 residues. CDR3 sequence (DNA): TGTGCCAGCTCCCAGACAGAGGGGGCCAACGTCCTGACTTTC. Its translation: CASSQTEGANVLTF.

This clonotype was counted between two and nine times. The gene calls are TRBV10-3 and TRBJ1-1; the D gene is possibly TRBD1 (5 bases). The CDR3 sequence is 16 residues long. The germline V gene encodes CDR1 ENHRY and CDR2 SYGVKD. Trimming cost V 0 bases and J 6 bases, with 17 bases left between them. CDR3 region: CAISESGTLAAAEAFF. The CDR3 DNA is TGTGCCATCAGTGAGTCGGGGACTCTCGCTGCGGCTGAAGCTTTCTTT.

Relative to its sample, this clonotype is medium-sized (0.01 to 0.1%). The V gene is TRBV11-2, the J gene TRBJ2-7, with a tentative D call TRBD1 (5 bases). Between the trimmed V and J ends, which lost 0 bases and 2 bases, there was a span of 11 bases. The CDR3 contains 15 residues. In germline, CDR1 is SGHAT, CDR2 FQNNGV. The CDR3 nucleotides read TGTGCCAGCAGCTTAGAACTGACAGCAGCCTACGAGCAGTACTTC. Translating gives CASSLELTAAYEQYF.

J is TRBJ2-7 and V is TRBV27, with D maybe TRBD2 (6 bases). The CDR3 totals 15 residues. Germline CDR1 is MNHEY and CDR2 is SMNVEV (reference sequence). Trimming took 5 bases from V and 9 from J, leaving 23 bases between them. The CDR3 spells CASSPRRRHKAGQYF. CDR3 bases: TGTGCCAGCAGTCCCCGCCGGCGGCACAAAGCGGGGCAGTACTTC.

This clonotype was observed at least ten times. The CDR3 here is CASSRDRGLEKLFF. The CDR3 nucleotides read TGTGCCAGCAGCCGCGACAGGGGCCTGGAAAAACTGTTTTTT. The V call is TRBV7-2, the J call TRBJ1-4, with 8 bases that match TRBD1. The length of the CDR3 is 14 residues. CDR1 and CDR2 from the germline V gene are SGHTA and FQGNSA. V lost 5 bases to trimming and J lost 8 bases; unmatched junction nucleotides: 7.